This T cell receptor beta chain was sequenced for a study of shared clonotypes between healthy human individuals. CD8 cells regarded as naive lacked CD45RO, were positively chosen for CCR7, and omitted terminally differentiated effector memory CD45RA+ cells. Germline CDR1 reads SGHKS; CDR2 reads YYEKEE (reference sequence). Trimming took off 1 base at V and 0 bases at J, with 17 bases between the two ends. This CDR3 comprises 18 residues. Assay used: immunoSEQ multiplex PCR; TCRdb lists only in-frame clones, some missing. The sample has roughly 2.1 million clones; more than 85% are singletons. This sequence was found in a man aged 18 to 30 in good health. Some clones in this sample may be carry-over from other donors' samples. The chain has TRBV5-5 and TRBJ2-1; D gene uncertain. Sample: naive CD8+ T cells from PBMCs. The CDR3 sequence is CASSLFRVPWGSYNEQFF. DNA for the CDR3: TGTGCCAGCAGCTTGTTCCGGGTGCCCTGGGGCTCCTACAATGAGCAGTTCTTC.